Many counts were recorded for the clone carrying this T cell receptor (beta chain). Antigen specificity is unknown. These data come from a study of regulatory T cells in long-lasting Graves disease. Germline assignment: CDR1 MDHEN and CDR2 SYDVKM. CDR3 length: 12 residues. The ends were cut back, 7 bases at V and 8 bases at J, with 11 bases in the middle. Whole-study results and caveats: Persistent patients had a count of shared public clonotypes (over 2,500) that exceeded that of new patients (around 1,000). Sample size was small, which may have lowered accuracy.

Time point of the sample: newly diagnosed GD, antithyroid drugs for less than 3 months. Extracted RNA from PBMCs served as the source of the TCR library. The patient group derived from an endocrinology department in Xi'an, China. Investigators prepared the TCR beta libraries by applying iRepertoire HTBI primers and Arm-PCR of CDR3 regions. MiXCR, applied by TCRdb to the multiplex PCR reads, yields one record per CDR3 protein. Of more than 300,000 distinct CDR3 sequences listed, 15% to 20% were seen once; the top ten hold over 20%. These data are also associated with another study on T cells in Graves' hyperthyroidism and ophthalmopathy.

This receptor was identified in a woman in her late teens or twenties with Graves disease. The rearrangement links TRBV28 to TRBJ1-4; a weak D match, TRBD1 (5 bases). Sample: peripheral blood mononuclear cells (PBMCs), taken at new diagnosis, from a patient treated with antithyroid drugs. As DNA, the CDR3 is TGTGCCAGCAAGGGGATGATCGAAAAACTGTTTTTT. Its translation: CASKGMIEKLFF.